This T cell receptor (beta chain) comes out of a study of T cell repertoires in cytomegalovirus infection. General study findings and limits: Ex vivo responses were dominated by HLA-C-restricted CMV-specific TCR beta clonotypes.

Comments on this clonotype: What it binds is not known.

The V segment lost 0 bases and the J segment 4 bases; nucleotides outside the gene matches: 4. In germline, CDR1 is SGHRS, CDR2 YFSETQ. CDR3 length: 15 residues. MiXCR, applied by TCRdb to the reads, yields one record per CDR3 protein. The sample includes roughly 80,000 distinct CDR3 sequences, 20% to 30% of them seen just once. The V call is TRBV5-1, the J call TRBJ2-1; 7 positions agree with TRBD1. Sequenced here: CD8+ T cells from cultured PBMCs, sampled from culture after CMV antigen stimulation. This TCR derives from a human donor in good health (CMV status not recorded). Some clones in this sample may be carry-over from other donors' samples. CDR3 protein: CASSLGGDSYNEQFF. CDR3 bases: TGCGCCAGCAGCTTGGGAGGGGACAGTTACAATGAGCAGTTCTTC.